This T cell receptor beta chain was recovered during a study of cytomegalovirus exposure and HLA in healthy donors (TCRdb year 2017). Study-wide context: In an earlier analysis of under 600 of the donors, around 300 Gb of sequence data and 90 million to 130 million unique TCR beta sequences from 150 million to 200 million T cells were reported. The number of donors typed differed by locus, with roughly 620-640 for A, B, C, DRB1 and DQB1, around 500 for DQA1, 600 to 610 for DPA1, and some 450 for DPB1. Because of strong linkage in the cohort, a few DR-DQ haplotypes were treated as single units for association and clustering. In a later genetic analysis, genome-wide SNP genotypes for about 55% of the 666 donors were used, and that subset was treated as a discovery cohort. To predict cytomegalovirus infection status, the study combined high-throughput TCR immunosequencing, statistical association of individual TCRs with disease status, and machine learning. Donor age, sex, ethnicity and CMV serostatus were compiled alongside the repertoire data. The study used immunosequencing to profile the T cell repertoires of 666 subjects and linked those repertoires to cytomegalovirus serostatus. All discovery cohort repertoires had been generated using a single sequencing platform. The study was designed to test whether signatures of past pathogen exposure could be identified by cataloging public T cell receptors. Roughly 300 gigabases of sequencing data and 70 million to 100 million unique TCR sequences made up an early release that covered around 640 HLA-typed donors. On average, around 230,000 unique TCR beta nucleotide sequences were sequenced per donor among 398 genotyped donors of the cohort, with around 19% of those sequences being non-productive. Of the roughly 400 genotyped donors, more than 75% were placed in the genetic ancestry cluster associated with self-reported Caucasian donors. A later analysis re-analyzed previously published TCR beta repertoires from 550 to 700 donors and added high-resolution HLA genotyping to study TCR occurrence patterns. HLA typing included class I and class II loci at four-digit resolution. In the later analysis, no new phenotypic data were used to find candidate immune exposures; instead, reliance was placed on TCR beta sequences and their occurrence across donors. Along with the 666-subject first cohort, a separate validation cohort of some 130 different subjects was used. An earlier analysis of several hundred of the donors used high-throughput TCR beta sequencing to judge whether each TCR beta V gene segment behaved as functional or pseudogenic.

In total, around 600 healthy bone marrow donors made up the cohort. At the time of sampling, all cohort members were nominally healthy, though unrecorded immune exposures were likely present. The donor tested CMV seropositive, placing the donor among the approximately 290 seropositive members of the cohort. Every donor gave a peripheral blood sample, and the peripheral blood mononuclear cells from that sample were used for TCR beta sequencing. Genomic DNA extraction from the blood cell samples was performed with the Qiagen DNeasy Blood Extraction Kit. V sheds 4 bases and J sheds 3 bases, leaving 16 bases between their ends. The CDR3 starts with the cysteine, ends with the phenylalanine, and has 16 residues. Only the CDR3 DNA is retained, 48 bases long and in frame from the first base. CDR1 and CDR2 were assigned from the germline V gene as SNHLY and FYNNEI. The research as a whole found: At a false discovery rate of 0.05, a later analysis linked 15,000 to 20,000 TCR beta sequences to specific HLA alleles. In an earlier analysis of about 600 of the donors, most TCR beta V segments appeared in productive rearrangements about 87% or about 30% of the time, broadly matching IMGT annotations. When HLA alleles, especially DR and DQ, strongly co-occurred, attributing TCR associations to individual alleles was difficult. Some IMGT-functional V segments, including TRBV6-2 and TRBV6-3, could not be told apart with the 87-base-pair reads, so those segments were excluded. The study listed 150 to 200 TCR beta chains as associated with cytomegalovirus. A later genetic analysis associated a missense DCLRE1C variant with V-gene and J-gene trimming of TCR beta chains, and an independent cohort replicated the association. Because HLA typing was unavailable for some donors at each locus, only the typed subset was used in association tests. Compared with equally common non-associated chains, HLA-associated TCR beta chains in a later analysis were more clonally expanded and had lower generation probabilities. While some public TCRs were present in many individuals, most TCR sequences turned up only very rarely across donors. Only TCR beta chains were sequenced in this cohort, and the absence of alpha or paired-chain data limited detectable features. The classifier was reported to diagnose cytomegalovirus status with high specificity and sensitivity in both the original cohort and the validation cohort. Roughly uniform sequencing depth across donors was assumed in presence/absence analyses, although this assumption may not hold. According to a later genetic analysis, donors in an Asian-associated ancestry cluster had fewer N-insertions in productive TCRs than the roughly 670-donor mean. The only immune exposure information available for the cohort was CMV serostatus. In vitro tests confirmed that a few of the cytomegalovirus-associated TCR beta chains recognize cytomegalovirus antigens. Several of the top co-occurrence clusters appeared to be linked to parvovirus B19, influenza, CMV and Epstein-Barr virus, according to a later analysis. Because counts were too low, some 17 rarely observed V segments, including chromosome 9 orphons, were left out of the earlier analysis of over 550 of the donors. A group of highly shared sequence variants was considered likely to be a technical artifact of the sequencing pipeline. Correlated functional status among segregating V segments might reflect linkage disequilibrium, but an unknown experimental factor could not be ruled out. A later analysis found that most CMV-associated TCR beta chains appeared HLA-restricted, with HLA associations seemingly driven largely by CMV exposure. A further reported finding was that TCR beta sequences accurately predicted the HLA-A and HLA-B alleles for most subjects in the first cohort. A later analysis found that TCR association rates varied across HLA loci, with DRB1 alleles showing the most associated TCRs and HLA-C alleles the fewest. According to the authors, the approach could potentially be generalized to other disease states and immunological phenotypes.

Regarding this clone: This clone's antigen is unknown. No quality values exist for individual bases; no much larger clone is one base distant.

Receptor amplification or capture employed the immunoSEQ multiplex PCR assay. For the multiplex PCR, a mixture combining 60 forward primers for TCR Vbeta segments and 13 reverse primers for TCR Jbeta segments was used. The CDR3 region of rearranged TCR beta genes was amplified from genomic DNA with a multiplex PCR assay. The Illumina HiSeq System was used to sequence the amplified TCR beta libraries as 87-base-pair reads. Turning to the authors' computational methods: Across the 670 or so repertoires, a later analysis counted 75 million to 90 million unique TCR beta chains, some 11 million of which were shared by at least two donors. To remove PCR and sequencing errors, raw reads were error-corrected and collapsed into unique sequences using a nearest-neighbor algorithm that merged closely related sequences. V, D and J gene segments were assigned by aligning CDR3 sequences to IMGT reference sequences. For a sequence to be retained, a match of at least six nucleotides to both a V gene segment and a J gene segment was required. Rearrangements were classified as productive when the CDR3 lacked stop codons and remained in frame with V and J, and all other rearrangements were classified as non-productive. Following IMGT convention, CDR3 was defined as the stretch from the second conserved V-encoded cysteine to the conserved J-encoded phenylalanine. The earlier analysis of 450 to 750 of the donors excluded any sequence lacking an unambiguous match to a single V gene segment. An earlier analysis of 500 to 600 of the donors classified V segments as functional when productive rearrangements were above 56.7% and as segregating when the standard deviation between donors was above 5%. To diagnose cytomegalovirus status from the catalog of TCR beta chain sequences, a statistical classification framework was built. A later analysis assigned V and J genes by comparing TCR nucleotide sequences with IMGT/GENE-DB human TR gene sequences. In a later analysis, CDR3 sequences and most-parsimonious VDJ recombination scenarios were assigned using the TCRdist pipeline. A later analysis defined each TCR beta chain by its CDR3 amino acid sequence plus V-gene family, and excluded reads lacking a unique V-gene family. As a way to deal with suspected cross-contamination and a sequencing artifact, a later analysis dropped 450 to 600 nucleotide sequences that were highly shared and had low generation probability. For each public chain, a later analysis derived a clonal expansion index from normalized ranks of inferred template counts within each repertoire. In a later analysis, generation probabilities were computed with a VDJ recombination model fitted to out-of-frame rearrangements, and the resulting probabilities were checked against IGoR. In a later analysis, TCR-TCR, TCR-HLA and TCR-CMV co-occurrence was scored with hypergeometric tests, and a repertoire-size bias correction was applied to TCR pairs. False discovery rates were estimated in a later analysis by permuting HLA or CMV assignments 20 times. In a later analysis, co-occurring TCRs were grouped with DBSCAN, and TCRdist sequence similarity was added when clustering was performed within HLA-allele-positive subsets. For co-occurrence clustering, repertoires with fewer than 30,000 or more than 120,000 public chains were excluded, along with 5 or 6 repertoires with anomalous nucleotide sharing. TCRdb's version of the immuneACCESS table is confined to in-frame rearrangements and falls short of the full clone set. An unresolved V gene accounts for under half of the shortfall where checked; the remainder is of unknown origin. The DNA gave D and trimming, while V, J and clone size come from that table. The sample includes approximately 140,000 clones, with about 80% observed a single time. The ten largest make up around 4.1% of the sample.

This clonotype originated in a man in his forties in good health and CMV-seropositive. The sequenced material came from PBMCs. The rearranged segments are TRBV2 and TRBJ1-5, with TRBD1 perhaps the D gene, on 6 matching bases. The bases are TGTGCCAGCAGTGTCAGGGGAATCAAGTCCAATCAGCCCCAGCATTTT. Its amino acids are CASSVRGIKSNQPQHF.